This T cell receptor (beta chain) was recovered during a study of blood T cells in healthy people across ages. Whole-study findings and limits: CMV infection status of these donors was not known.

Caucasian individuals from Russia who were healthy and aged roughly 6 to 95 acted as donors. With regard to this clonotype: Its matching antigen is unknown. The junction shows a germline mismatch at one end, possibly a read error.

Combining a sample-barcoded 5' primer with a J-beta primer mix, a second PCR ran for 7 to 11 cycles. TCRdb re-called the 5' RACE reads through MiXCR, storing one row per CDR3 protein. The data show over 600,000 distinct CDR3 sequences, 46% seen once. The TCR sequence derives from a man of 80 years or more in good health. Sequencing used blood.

CDR3 in DNA: TGTGCCAGCAGCCCGGTCGGAGCTGGGGCCGACGTCCTGACTTTC. Its translation: CASSPVGAGADVLTF. The chain has TRBV3-1 and TRBJ2-6, with D tentatively TRBD1 (5 bases). There are 15 residues in the CDR3. Germline V gene lookup returns CDR1 LGHDT and CDR2 YNNKEL (reference sequence). Drawing the rest from reference TRBV3-1 and TRBJ2-6, the complete variable domain is DTAVSQTPKYLVTQMGNDKSIKCEQNLGHDTMYWYKQDSKKFLKIMFSYNNKELIINETVPNRFSPKSPDKAHLNLHINSLELGDSAVYFCASSPVGAGADVLTFGAGSRLTVL.